What follows are 21 T cell receptor beta chains derived from one specimen sequenced in a study of T-cell reconstitution after alpha-beta-depleted transplantation in children. Unique molecular identifiers were incorporated into the prepared TCRbeta library. TCRdb redid the calling of the PCR reads with MiXCR, one entry per CDR3 protein. Seen here are around 180,000 distinct CDR3 sequences, around 10% observed once, and the top ten hold about 13%. This specimen was PBMCs, taken before TCRalphabeta/CD19-depleted stem cell transplant. These receptors originate from a boy between 2 and 10 years old with acute myeloid leukemia, due to receive a stem cell transplant.

This clonotype was seen repeatedly, ten times or more. This chain joins TRBV6-1 and TRBJ1-1, with TRBD1 matching 7 bases. The trim removed 5 bases at V and 5 bases at J, leaving 8 bases unmatched. This CDR3 is 14 amino acids long. In germline, CDR1 is MNHNS, CDR2 SASEGT. The chain's CDR3 is CASSLQGVGTEAFF. CDR3 sequence (DNA): TGTGCCAGCAGTCTCCAGGGGGTGGGAACTGAAGCTTTCTTT.

This clonotype was observed many times. The chain couples TRBV28 to TRBJ1-5; the D gene is possibly TRBD1 (6 bases). Trimming shortened V by 5 bases and J by 7 bases, and 12 bases separated the two germline ends. Germline CDR1 is MDHEN and CDR2 is SYDVKM. CDR3 length: 13 amino acids. CDR3 bases: TGTGCCAGCAGTGGCAGGGGCTGGCAGCCCCAGCATTTT. Amino acid sequence: CASSGRGWQPQHF.

In its sample, this clonotype was seen many times. The gene calls are TRBV20-1 and TRBJ1-1; D perhaps matches TRBD1 (6 bases). V lost 5 bases to trimming and J lost 8 bases, with 15 bases between them. The length of the CDR3 is 12 residues. The germline V gene has CDR1 DFQATT and CDR2 SNEGSKA (reference sequence). The CDR3 protein is CSAWTVGPEAFF. Written as DNA, the CDR3 is TGCAGTGCTTGGACAGTTGGCCCCGAAGCTTTCTTT.

This clonotype was seen a few times. A read error may explain this, as a much larger clone is one base away. The chain combines TRBV28 with TRBJ1-2; TRBD1 matches 8 bases. The CDR3 is 15 residues long. Germline CDR1 is MDHEN and CDR2 is SYDVKM. CDR3 coding DNA: TGTGCCAGCAGTTTACCGGGACAGGAGGAGCGTGGCGACACCTTC. As protein: CASSLPGQEERGDTF.

This clonotype has only a few counts. The rearrangement links TRBV20-1 to TRBJ2-1, with D possibly called TRBD1 or TRBD2 (6 bases each). V was shortened by 1 base and J by 3 bases, with 13 bases between the two germline ends. The CDR3 is 15 amino acids. Germline V gene sequence: CDR1 DFQATT, CDR2 SNEGSKA (reference sequence). The CDR3 sequence is CSARVARGLYNEQFF. The CDR3 DNA reads as TGCAGTGCTAGAGTGGCCAGGGGACTCTACAATGAGCAGTTCTTC.

This clonotype was counted ten times or more. The V and J genes are TRBV20-1 and TRBJ2-1, with TRBD1 identical over 8 bases. CDR1 and CDR2 (germline): DFQATT, SNEGSKA (reference sequence). The CDR3 is 16 residues long. V lost 1 base and J lost 1; bases outside the gene matches: 6. The CDR3 DNA is TGCAGTGCTAGAGGCCACAGGGGGATATCCTACAATGAGCAGTTCTTC. Translation: CSARGHRGISYNEQFF.

This clonotype was recorded many times. The V and J genes are TRBV10-3 and TRBJ2-1; D perhaps matches TRBD1 (5 bases). CDR3 size: 13 residues. Trimming cost V 2 bases and J 5 bases, with 7 bases left between them. The germline V gene encodes CDR1 ENHRY and CDR2 SYGVKD. CDR3 nucleotides: TGTGCCATCAGTGAGGGGGCCGACAATGAGCAGTTCTTC. Translated: CAISEGADNEQFF.

Ten or more counts support this clonotype. The J gene is TRBJ1-2, the V gene TRBV4-1; TRBD1 aligns across 9 bases. V shed 0 bases, J shed 7 bases, and the junction held 6 bases outside the gene matches. Germline V gives CDR1 MGHRA, CDR2 YSYEKL. CDR3 length: 15 amino acids. CDR3 DNA sequence: TGCGCCAGCAGCCAAGATCGGGGACAGGGTCGTGGCTACACCTTC. Its protein is CASSQDRGQGRGYTF.

Ten or more counts support this clonotype. The V call is TRBV5-1, the J call TRBJ2-5, with D hard to call. V was cut by 3 bases and J by 4 bases, with 10 bases left in between. This CDR3 is 13 amino acids long. The germline gives CDR1 SGHRS, CDR2 YFSETQ. Here the CDR3 DNA reads TGCGCCAGCAGCTGGGTAACACTAGAGACCCAGTACTTC. Translating gives CASSWVTLETQYF.

This clonotype was detected many times. The chain is built from TRBV7-2 and TRBJ1-5; 7 bases line up with TRBD1. This CDR3 spans 16 amino acids. The V segment lost 5 bases and the J segment 0 bases; nucleotides outside the gene matches: 7. CDR1 and CDR2 from the germline V gene are SGHTA and FQGNSA. For the CDR3, the DNA is TGTGCCAGCAGCCCACACGGGACAGTTAGCAATCAGCCCCAGCATTTT. This sequence encodes CASSPHGTVSNQPQHF.

At least ten counts were recorded for this clonotype. The chain has TRBV15 and TRBJ1-3; D is uncertain. The V gene lost 3 bases and the J gene lost 0 bases, with 15 bases spanning the gap. This CDR3 comprises 17 residues. CDR1 LNHNV and CDR2 YYDKDF come from the germline V gene (reference sequence). CDR3 coding DNA: TGTGCCACCAGCAGGGGAAGGGCCGCCCGCTCTGGAAACACCATATATTTT. It translates to CATSRGRAARSGNTIYF.

At least ten counts were recorded for this clonotype. The chain is built from TRBV7-6 and TRBJ2-1; no clear D. Trimming took off 0 bases at V and 4 bases at J, with 16 bases between the two ends. Germline V lookup: CDR1 SGHVS, CDR2 FNYEAQ. This CDR3 contains 17 residues. The CDR3 protein is CASSLAGGQAAYNEQFF. For the CDR3, the DNA is TGTGCCAGCAGCTTAGCTGGTGGGCAGGCTGCGTACAATGAGCAGTTCTTC.

This clonotype was seen repeatedly, ten times or more. This chain uses TRBV30 with TRBJ1-5; D not resolved. The CDR3 runs to 18 residues. Germline V gene sequence: CDR1 GTSNPN, CDR2 SVGIG (reference sequence). With 8 bases removed from V and 7 bases from J, the gap between germline ends came to 33 bases. As DNA, the CDR3 is TGTGCCATGGATTTTGGGAACTTGGGCTTGGAGGCCGGGCAGCCCCAGCATTTT. Residues: CAMDFGNLGLEAGQPQHF.

In its sample, this clonotype was seen a few times. The chain employs TRBV11-2 and TRBJ2-7; TRBD2 matches 10 bases. CDR3 length: 17 residues. Trimming removed 0 bases from V and 0 bases from J; junction bases left unmatched: 5. CDR1 is SGHAT, CDR2 FQNNGV, per germline. Here the CDR3 reads CASSLDLAGDISYEQYF. The CDR3 nucleotides are TGTGCCAGCAGCTTAGACCTAGCGGGAGACATCTCCTACGAGCAGTACTTC.

This clonotype was counted at least ten times. The V gene is TRBV12-3 or TRBV12-4, the J gene TRBJ2-1; 10 nucleotides line up with TRBD2. The CDR3 covers 16 residues. J was trimmed by 3 bases and V by 5 bases; bases with no gene match: 7. The CDR3 DNA follows: TGTGCCAGCAGTCCCCGGACTAGCGGTTACTACAATGAGCAGTTCTTC. This codes for CASSPRTSGYYNEQFF.

This clonotype appeared many times. The chain carries TRBV10-3 and TRBJ1-5, with TRBD1 as a possible D gene (5 bases). The length of the CDR3 is 17 residues. V was trimmed by 0 bases and J by 7 bases, leaving 19 bases between them. Germline assignment: CDR1 ENHRY and CDR2 SYGVKD. This CDR3 is CAISESPGYDLPQPQHF. In DNA, the CDR3 is TGTGCCATCAGTGAGTCCCCAGGGTACGACCTCCCACAGCCCCAGCATTTT.

As concerns this clonotype: A single base separates this from a much larger clone, so it may be a read error. The chain carries TRBV5-1 and TRBJ2-1; D not resolved. CDR1 SGHRS and CDR2 YFSETQ come from the germline V gene. Between the trimmed V and J ends, which lost 0 bases and 4 bases, there was a span of 11 bases. The CDR3 is 15 amino acids. CDR3 sequence: CASSLVAVEYNEQFF. As DNA, the CDR3 is TGCGCCAGCAGCTTGGTTGCGGTGGAGTACAATGAGCAGTTCTTC.

At least ten counts were recorded for this clonotype. This chain connects TRBV3-1 to TRBJ2-5; TRBD2 aligns across 11 bases. CDR3 length equals 14 residues. Trimming took 7 bases from V and 2 from J; bases not matched to a gene: 3. Germline V lookup: CDR1 LGHDT, CDR2 YNNKEL (reference sequence). CDR3 amino acids: CASNRTSGQETQYF. CDR3 sequence (DNA): TGTGCCAGCAACAGGACTAGCGGGCAAGAGACCCAGTACTTC.

The chain has TRBV7-3 and TRBJ2-2, with 7 bases aligning to TRBD2. Germline V gives CDR1 SGHTA, CDR2 FQGTGA. The ends lost 4 bases at V and 3 bases at J; junction bases unmatched: 8. The CDR3 totals 16 residues. CDR3 residues: CASSSSTSRYTGELFF. The CDR3 DNA is TGTGCCAGCAGCTCCTCGACTAGCCGGTACACCGGGGAGCTGTTTTTT.

At least ten counts were recorded for this clonotype. The J gene is TRBJ2-7, the V gene TRBV29-1; D might be TRBD2 (5 bases). Germline V CDR1 and CDR2: SQVTM, ANQGSEA. The CDR3 extends over 15 amino acids. V lost 6 bases to trimming and J lost 3 bases, with 21 bases between them. CDR3 sequence: CSVCVTAVRGYEQYF. In nucleotides, the CDR3 is TGCAGCGTATGTGTAACGGCGGTTCGGGGCTACGAGCAGTACTTC.

This clonotype was recorded at least ten times. The CDR3 sequence: CATSEWGTGVVTSNQPQHF. The CDR3 region has the DNA TGTGCCACCAGTGAATGGGGGACAGGTGTGGTTACTAGCAATCAGCCCCAGCATTTT. The rearrangement uses TRBV24-1 and TRBJ1-5; 8 bases agree with TRBD1. This CDR3 has 19 residues. CDR1 is KGHDR and CDR2 is SFDVKD in the germline V gene. V trimming: 4 bases; J trimming: 0 bases; junction bases outside the gene matches: 13.